The 4 T cell receptor beta chains reported below all come from one sample, sequenced in a study of response to subunit inactivated influenza vaccine. TCRdb independently ran MiXCR on the RT-PCR reads; one entry per CDR3 protein. The data show 800,000 or so distinct CDR3 sequences, about 20% seen once. Source: PBMCs from blood, taken approximately 5 days after vaccination. Receptors originate from a man between 50 and 59 years old who received an inactivated influenza vaccine.

This clonotype was found a few times. The chain is built from TRBV2 and TRBJ2-7, with D unclear. The CDR3 runs to 12 residues. V lost 1 base to trimming and J lost 5 bases, with 6 bases between them. The V gene's germline CDR1 is SNHLY and CDR2 FYNNEI. For the CDR3, the DNA is TGTGCCAGCAGTGAAGGGTGGGACGAGCAGTACTTC. Translating it yields CASSEGWDEQYF.

The chain is built from TRBV5-4 and TRBJ2-7, with D perhaps matching TRBD1 (6 bases). The germline V gene encodes CDR1 SGHNT and CDR2 YYREEE (reference sequence). This CDR3 region has 13 residues. V lost 4 bases and J 3 bases, leaving 11 bases between the germline ends. CDR3 sequence reads: CASSEGQLYEQYF. The CDR3 bases are TGTGCCAGCAGCGAGGGACAACTCTACGAGCAGTACTTC.

This clonotype was seen a few times. The gene calls are TRBV7-8 and TRBJ1-4, with a possible D match to TRBD1 (6 bases). Germline CDR1 and CDR2: SGHVS and FQNEAQ. The CDR3 runs to 14 residues. V lost 5 bases to trimming and J lost 3 bases, with 10 bases between them. The CDR3 nucleotides are TGTGCCAGCAGCCCAGGGGCGGCTAATGAAAAACTGTTTTTT. This encodes CASSPGAANEKLFF. The full variable domain, its missing parts supplied by reference TRBV7-8 and TRBJ1-4, is GAGVSQSPRYKVAKRGQDVALRCDPISGHVSLFWYQQALGQGPEFLTYFQNEAQLDKSGLPSDRFFAERPEGSVSTLKIQRTQQEDSAVYLCASSPGAANEKLFFGSGTQLSVL.

This clonotype was detected only a few times. The genes are TRBV11-2 and TRBJ2-5; D gene uncertain. The CDR3 extends over 16 amino acids. The V end lost 7 bases, the J end lost 2 bases, and 20 bases lay between the germline ends. Germline assignment: CDR1 SGHAT and CDR2 FQNNGV. This CDR3 reads CASTTPSGVFQETQYF. CDR3 bases: TGTGCCAGCACCACTCCCTCGGGCGTTTTTCAAGAGACCCAGTACTTC.